Presented here are 10 T cell receptor beta chains from one specimen sequenced in a study of control samples from healthy donors and cancer patients. Here immunoSEQ multiplex PCR was the method, and the copy in TCRdb shows in-frame clones only, minus some. The sample yields approximately 79,000 clones, 89% seen once. The sample consisted of blood. The receptors were gathered from a man aged 50 or older in good health.

The chain combines TRBV27 with TRBJ2-1; 13 bases are shared with TRBD2. The CDR3 covers 15 residues. Germline V gene lookup returns CDR1 MNHEY and CDR2 SMNVEV (reference sequence). Trimming cost V 4 bases and J 7 bases; bases outside gene matches: 4. This CDR3 reads CASSSTTSGGNEQFF. The CDR3 DNA follows: TGTGCCAGCAGTTCGACGACTAGCGGGGGGAATGAGCAGTTCTTC.

The chain uses TRBV18 and TRBJ1-2, with D perhaps matching TRBD1 (5 bases). CDR1 KGHSH and CDR2 LQKENI come from the germline V gene. The CDR3 totals 17 residues. Trimming cost V 6 bases and J 3 bases, with 23 bases left between them. CDR3 nucleotides: TGTGCCAGCTCCCCGGGGGGGGTTGGATTTCAAGACTATGGCTACACCTTC. Protein product: CASSPGGVGFQDYGYTF.

The chain uses TRBV29-1 and TRBJ2-7; D not resolved. The CDR3 runs 12 residues. V dropped 5 bases and J dropped 2 bases, with 10 bases sitting between them. Germline lookup yields CDR1 SQVTM and CDR2 ANQGSEA. The CDR3 sequence is CSVQNRAYEQYF. The CDR3 DNA follows: TGCAGCGTTCAGAACAGAGCCTACGAGCAGTACTTC.

The chain couples TRBV2 to TRBJ2-5; D gene unclear. The CDR3 runs to 15 residues. Deletions cut 10 bases from V and 2 bases from J, with 20 bases between. Germline-derived CDR1 and CDR2 are SNHLY and FYNNEI. Written as DNA, the CDR3 is TGTGCCACGTCACGGAGCAGGTCCCTTCAAGAGACCCAGTACTTC. Its translation: CATSRSRSLQETQYF.

This chain joins TRBV4-2 and TRBJ1-2, with D unclear. Per the germline V gene, CDR1 is LGHNA and CDR2 is YNFKEQ. Between the trimmed V and J ends, which lost 0 bases and 4 bases, there was a span of 9 bases. This CDR3 is 14 amino acids long. The DNA for the CDR3 is TGTGCCAGCAGCCAAGATAGAAGGGTCTATGGCTACACCTTC. Amino acids: CASSQDRRVYGYTF.

The chain couples TRBV3-1 (or the pseudogene TRBV3-2) to TRBJ2-7; 12 bases are a match to TRBD2. Germline V gene lookup returns CDR1 LGHDT and CDR2 YNNKEL (reference sequence). The CDR3 contains 14 residues. V lost 3 bases to trimming and J lost 4 bases; unmatched junction nucleotides: 1. CDR3 sequence reads: CASSQTSGGYEQYF. CDR3 DNA: TGTGCCAGCAGCCAGACTAGCGGGGGTTACGAGCAGTACTTC.

This clone has a single count. The rearrangement joins TRBV5-6 to TRBJ1-3; no clear D. The CDR3 extends over 16 amino acids. V lost 4 bases and J lost 5, with 19 bases in between. Germline-derived CDR1 and CDR2 are SGHDT and YYEEEE. The CDR3 nucleotides read TGTGCCAGCAGCCCCCTTTCGAGCAGAGCCAGAAACACCATATATTTT. Amino acids: CASSPLSSRARNTIYF.

The V gene is TRBV3-1 (or the pseudogene TRBV3-2), the J gene TRBJ2-7, with 10 bases identical to TRBD2. Germline lookup yields CDR1 LGHDT and CDR2 YNNKEL (reference sequence). The CDR3 is made up of 17 amino acids. Trimming took 1 base from V and 0 from J; bases not matched to a gene: 6. This CDR3 reads CASSQGSSGGLSYEQYF. CDR3 coding DNA: TGTGCCAGCAGCCAAGGGTCTAGCGGGGGCCTCTCCTACGAGCAGTACTTC.

On this clone itself: Within the sample, other DNA sequences also encode this same CDR3. The chain combines TRBV10-3 with TRBJ2-3; D is ambiguous. CDR1 ENHRY and CDR2 SYGVKD come from the germline V gene. V lost 3 bases and J lost 4, with 8 bases in between. The CDR3 has 13 amino acids. In DNA, the CDR3 is TGTGCCATCAGTGAAAGGACCGCAGATACGCAGTATTTT. Encoded protein: CAISERTADTQYF.

The V gene is TRBV29-1, the J gene TRBJ2-6; unclear D gene. Germline V gene lookup returns CDR1 SQVTM and CDR2 ANQGSEA. The CDR3 sequence is 14 residues long. Trimming shortened V by 6 bases and J by 0 bases, and 9 bases separated the two germline ends. The CDR3 DNA is TGCAGCGTCGGCTCAGTCTCTGGGGCCAACGTCCTGACTTTC. The encoded protein is CSVGSVSGANVLTF.